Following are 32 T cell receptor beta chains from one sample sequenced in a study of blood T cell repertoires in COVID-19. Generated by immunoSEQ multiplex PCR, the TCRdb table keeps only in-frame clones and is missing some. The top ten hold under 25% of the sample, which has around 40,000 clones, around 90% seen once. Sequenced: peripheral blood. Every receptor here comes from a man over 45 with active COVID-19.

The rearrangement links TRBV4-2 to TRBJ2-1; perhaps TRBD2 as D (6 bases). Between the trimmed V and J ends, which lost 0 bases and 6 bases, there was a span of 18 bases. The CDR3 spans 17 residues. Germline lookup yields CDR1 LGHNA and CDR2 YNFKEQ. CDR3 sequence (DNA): TGTGCCAGCAGCCAAGATCGGGACTCGGAGACTAGCAATGAGCAGTTCTTC. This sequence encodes CASSQDRDSETSNEQFF.

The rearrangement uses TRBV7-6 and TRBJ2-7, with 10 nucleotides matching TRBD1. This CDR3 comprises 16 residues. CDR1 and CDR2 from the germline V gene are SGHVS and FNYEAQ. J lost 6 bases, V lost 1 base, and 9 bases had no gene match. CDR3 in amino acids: CASSLGSTGGLVEQYF. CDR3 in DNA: TGTGCCAGCAGCTTAGGCTCGACAGGGGGCTTGGTCGAGCAGTACTTC.

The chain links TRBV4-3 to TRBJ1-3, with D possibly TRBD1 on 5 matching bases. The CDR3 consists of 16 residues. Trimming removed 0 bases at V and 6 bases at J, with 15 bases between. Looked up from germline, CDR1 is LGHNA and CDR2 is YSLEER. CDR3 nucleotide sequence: TGCGCCAGCAGCCAAGATAAAAGGACAAATCCAAACACCATATATTTT. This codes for CASSQDKRTNPNTIYF.

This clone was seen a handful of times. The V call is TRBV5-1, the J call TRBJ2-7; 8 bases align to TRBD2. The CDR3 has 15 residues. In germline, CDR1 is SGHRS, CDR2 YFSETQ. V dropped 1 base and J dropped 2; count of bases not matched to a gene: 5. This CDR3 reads CASSLYGRGAYEQYF. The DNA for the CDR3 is TGCGCCAGCAGCTTGTACGGGAGGGGGGCCTACGAGCAGTACTTC.

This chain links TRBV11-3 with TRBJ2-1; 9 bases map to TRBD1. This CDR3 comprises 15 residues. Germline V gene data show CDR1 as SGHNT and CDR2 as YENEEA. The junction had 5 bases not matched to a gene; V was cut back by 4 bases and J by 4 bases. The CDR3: CASSYRQGGYNEQFF. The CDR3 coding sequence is TGTGCCAGCAGCTACCGACAGGGGGGGTACAATGAGCAGTTCTTC.

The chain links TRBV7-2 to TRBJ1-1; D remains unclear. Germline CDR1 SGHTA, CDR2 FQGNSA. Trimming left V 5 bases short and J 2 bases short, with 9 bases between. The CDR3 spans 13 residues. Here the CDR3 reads CASSERFNTEAFF. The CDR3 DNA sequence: TGTGCCAGCAGCGAGCGGTTCAACACTGAAGCTTTCTTT.

This CDR3 reads CASSLGGQGAWNEQFF. The CDR3 DNA sequence: TGTGCCAGCAGCTTAGGGGGACAGGGGGCTTGGAATGAGCAGTTCTTC. The rearrangement links TRBV7-6 to TRBJ2-1; 12 nucleotides align to TRBD1. The germline CDR1 and CDR2 sequences are SGHVS and FNYEAQ. This CDR3 has 16 amino acids. J was trimmed by 7 bases and V by 1 base; bases with no gene match: 5.

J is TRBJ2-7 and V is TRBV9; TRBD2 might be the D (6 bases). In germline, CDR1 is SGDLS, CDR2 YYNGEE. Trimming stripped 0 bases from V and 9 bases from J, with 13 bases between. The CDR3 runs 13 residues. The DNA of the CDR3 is TGTGCCAGCAGCGTAGACCCCCTCGGGGGGCAGTACTTC. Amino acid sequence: CASSVDPLGGQYF. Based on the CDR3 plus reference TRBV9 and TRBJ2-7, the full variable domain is DSGVTQTPKHLITATGQRVTLRCSPRSGDLSVYWYQQSLDQGLQFLIQYYNGEERAKGNILERFSAQQFPDLHSELNLSSLELGDSALYFCASSVDPLGGQYFGPGTRLTVT.

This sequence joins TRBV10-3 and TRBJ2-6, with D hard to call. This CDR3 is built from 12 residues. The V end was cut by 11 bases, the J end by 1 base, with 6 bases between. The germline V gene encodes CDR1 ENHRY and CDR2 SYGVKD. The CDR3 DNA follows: TGTGCCGTGTCTTCTGGGGCCAACGTCCTGACTTTC. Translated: CAVSSGANVLTF.

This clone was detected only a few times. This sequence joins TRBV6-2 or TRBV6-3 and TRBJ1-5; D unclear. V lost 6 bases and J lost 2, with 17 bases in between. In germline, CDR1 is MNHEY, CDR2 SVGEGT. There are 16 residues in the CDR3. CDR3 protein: CASRPSGLRGNQPQHF. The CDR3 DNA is TGTGCCAGCAGACCTTCGGGATTGAGGGGCAATCAGCCCCAGCATTTT.

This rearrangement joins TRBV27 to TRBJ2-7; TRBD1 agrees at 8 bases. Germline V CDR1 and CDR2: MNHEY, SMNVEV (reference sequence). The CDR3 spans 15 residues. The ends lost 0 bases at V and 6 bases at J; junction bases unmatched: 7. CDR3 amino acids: CASSLSRQGPREQYF. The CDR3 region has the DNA TGTGCCAGCAGTTTATCCCGACAGGGGCCTCGCGAGCAGTACTTC.

The CDR3 protein is CASSQVLTSGRAGSGELFF. In nucleotides, the CDR3 is TGCGCCAGCAGCCAAGTTTTGACTAGCGGGAGGGCCGGCTCCGGGGAGCTGTTTTTT. The chain couples TRBV4-1 to TRBJ2-2; 14 nucleotides match TRBD2. From germline, CDR1 is MGHRA and CDR2 YSYEKL. Trimming cost V 1 base and J 6 bases; bases outside gene matches: 10. The length of the CDR3 is 19 residues.

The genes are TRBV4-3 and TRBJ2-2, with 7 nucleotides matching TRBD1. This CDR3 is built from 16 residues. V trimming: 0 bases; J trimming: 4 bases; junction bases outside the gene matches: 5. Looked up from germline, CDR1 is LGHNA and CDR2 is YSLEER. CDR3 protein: CASSQEIQGITGELFF. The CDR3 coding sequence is TGCGCCAGCAGCCAAGAAATACAGGGGATCACCGGGGAGCTGTTTTTT.

The CDR3 DNA reads TGTGCCAGCAGTTTCTCGCCGAGAGCCTCCTACAATGAGCAGTTCTTC. It yields the protein CASSFSPRASYNEQFF. This chain uses TRBV28 with TRBJ2-1; D not resolved. This CDR3 comprises 16 residues. Germline V CDR1 and CDR2: MDHEN, SYDVKM. The V gene lost 3 bases and the J gene lost 0 bases, with 12 bases spanning the gap. Using reference TRBV28 and TRBJ2-1 for the parts outside the CDR3, the full variable domain is DVKVTQSSRYLVKRTGEKVFLECVQDMDHENMFWYRQDPGLGLRLIYFSYDVKMKEKGDIPEGYSVSREKKERFSLILESASTNQTSMYLCASSFSPRASYNEQFFGPGTRLTVL.

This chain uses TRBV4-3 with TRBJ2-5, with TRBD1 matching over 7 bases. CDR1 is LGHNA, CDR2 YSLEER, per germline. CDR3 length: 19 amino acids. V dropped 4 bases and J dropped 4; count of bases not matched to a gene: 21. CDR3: CASSPYLQVGQVKPETQYF. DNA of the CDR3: TGCGCCAGCAGCCCCTACCTACAGGTCGGACAGGTGAAACCAGAGACCCAGTACTTC.

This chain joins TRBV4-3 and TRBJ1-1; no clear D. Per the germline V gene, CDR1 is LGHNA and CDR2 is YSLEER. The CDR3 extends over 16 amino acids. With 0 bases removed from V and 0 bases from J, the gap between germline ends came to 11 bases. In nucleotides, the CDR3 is TGCGCCAGCAGCCAAGACAGCGGACGGGTGAACACTGAAGCTTTCTTT. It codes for CASSQDSGRVNTEAFF.

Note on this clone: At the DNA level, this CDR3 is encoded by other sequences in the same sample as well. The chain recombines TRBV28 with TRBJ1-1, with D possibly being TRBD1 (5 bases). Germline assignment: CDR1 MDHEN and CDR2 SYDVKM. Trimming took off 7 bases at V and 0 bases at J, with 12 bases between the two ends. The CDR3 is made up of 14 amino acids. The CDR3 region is CASTLGGMNTEAFF. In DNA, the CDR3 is TGTGCCAGCACCCTGGGGGGGATGAACACTGAAGCTTTCTTT.

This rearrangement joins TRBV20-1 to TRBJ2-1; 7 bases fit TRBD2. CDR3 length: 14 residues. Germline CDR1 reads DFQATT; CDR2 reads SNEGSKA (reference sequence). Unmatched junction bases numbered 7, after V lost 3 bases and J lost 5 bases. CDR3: CSASLLSGHNEQFF. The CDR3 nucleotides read TGCAGTGCTAGTTTGCTTAGCGGGCACAATGAGCAGTTCTTC.

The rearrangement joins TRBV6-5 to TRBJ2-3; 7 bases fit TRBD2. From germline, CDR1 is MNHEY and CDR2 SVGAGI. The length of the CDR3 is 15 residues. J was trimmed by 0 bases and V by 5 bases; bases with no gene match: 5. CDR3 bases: TGTGCCAGCAGTCCGGGACTAACCAGCACAGATACGCAGTATTTT. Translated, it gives CASSPGLTSTDTQYF.

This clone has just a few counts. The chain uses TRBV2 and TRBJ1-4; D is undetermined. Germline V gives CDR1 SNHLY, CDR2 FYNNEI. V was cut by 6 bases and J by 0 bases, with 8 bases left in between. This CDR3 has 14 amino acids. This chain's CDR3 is CASRQTATNEKLFF. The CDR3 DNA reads TGTGCCAGCAGGCAAACTGCAACTAATGAAAAACTGTTTTTT.

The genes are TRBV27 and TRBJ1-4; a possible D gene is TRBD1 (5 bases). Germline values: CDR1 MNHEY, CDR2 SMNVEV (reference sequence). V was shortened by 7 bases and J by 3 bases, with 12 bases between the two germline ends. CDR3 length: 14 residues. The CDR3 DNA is TGTGCCAGCACCGGCGGGGGGGCTAATGAAAAACTGTTTTTT. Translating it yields CASTGGGANEKLFF.

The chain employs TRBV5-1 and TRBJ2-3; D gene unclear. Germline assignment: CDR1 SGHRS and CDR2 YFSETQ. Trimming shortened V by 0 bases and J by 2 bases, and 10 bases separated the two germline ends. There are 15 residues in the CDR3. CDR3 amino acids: CASSLDGTHTDTQYF. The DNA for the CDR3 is TGCGCCAGCAGCTTGGACGGTACTCACACAGATACGCAGTATTTT.

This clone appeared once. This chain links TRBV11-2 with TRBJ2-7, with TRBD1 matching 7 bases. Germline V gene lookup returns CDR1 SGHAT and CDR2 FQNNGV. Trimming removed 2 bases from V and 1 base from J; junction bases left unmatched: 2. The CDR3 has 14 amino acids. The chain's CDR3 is CASSLYRGSYEQYF. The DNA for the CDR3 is TGTGCCAGCAGCTTATACAGGGGTTCCTACGAGCAGTACTTC.

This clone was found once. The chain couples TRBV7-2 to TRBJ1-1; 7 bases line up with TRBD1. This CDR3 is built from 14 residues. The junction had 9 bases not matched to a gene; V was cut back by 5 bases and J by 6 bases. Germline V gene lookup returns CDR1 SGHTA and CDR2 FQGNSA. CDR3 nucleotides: TGTGCCAGCAGCCCACAGGGGAAACTAGCTGAAGCTTTCTTT. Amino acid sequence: CASSPQGKLAEAFF. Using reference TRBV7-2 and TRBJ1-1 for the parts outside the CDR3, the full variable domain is GAGVSQSPSNKVTEKGKDVELRCDPISGHTALYWYRQSLGQGLEFLIYFQGNSAPDKSGLPSDRFSAERTGGSVSTLTIQRTQQEDSAVYLCASSPQGKLAEAFFGQGTRLTVV.

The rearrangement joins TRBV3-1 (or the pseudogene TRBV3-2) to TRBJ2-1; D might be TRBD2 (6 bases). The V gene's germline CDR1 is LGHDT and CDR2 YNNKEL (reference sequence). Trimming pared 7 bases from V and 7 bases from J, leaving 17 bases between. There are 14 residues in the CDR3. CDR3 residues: CASTSGTSANEQFF. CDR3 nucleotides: TGTGCCAGCACCTCCGGGACTTCGGCTAATGAGCAGTTCTTC.

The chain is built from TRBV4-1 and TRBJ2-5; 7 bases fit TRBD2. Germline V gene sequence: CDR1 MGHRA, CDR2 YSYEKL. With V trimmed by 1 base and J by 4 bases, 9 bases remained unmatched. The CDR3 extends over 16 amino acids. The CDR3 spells CASSQGGGAWSETQYF. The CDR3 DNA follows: TGCGCCAGCAGCCAAGGGGGGGGTGCTTGGTCAGAGACCCAGTACTTC.

CDR3 sequence reads: CASSPRLAGGYEQYF. CDR3 DNA: TGTGCCAGCAGCCCACGACTAGCGGGTGGCTACGAGCAGTACTTC. The rearrangement links TRBV13 to TRBJ2-7; 10 bases line up with TRBD2. Germline CDR1 and CDR2: PRHDT and FYEKMQ (reference sequence). CDR3 length equals 15 residues. Trimming at V came to 5 bases and at J to 3 bases, leaving 7 bases not matched to a gene.

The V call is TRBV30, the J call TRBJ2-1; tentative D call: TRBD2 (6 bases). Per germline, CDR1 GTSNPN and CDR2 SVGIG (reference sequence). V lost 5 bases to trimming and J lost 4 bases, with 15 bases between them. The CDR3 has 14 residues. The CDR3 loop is CAWALARQYNEQFF. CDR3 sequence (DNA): TGTGCCTGGGCCCTAGCGCGACAATACAATGAGCAGTTCTTC. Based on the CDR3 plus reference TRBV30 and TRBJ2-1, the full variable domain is SQTIHQWPATLVQPVGSPLSLECTVEGTSNPNLYWYRQAAGRGLQLLFYSVGIGQISSEVPQNLSASRPQDRQFILSSKKLLLSDSGFYLCAWALARQYNEQFFGPGTRLTVL.

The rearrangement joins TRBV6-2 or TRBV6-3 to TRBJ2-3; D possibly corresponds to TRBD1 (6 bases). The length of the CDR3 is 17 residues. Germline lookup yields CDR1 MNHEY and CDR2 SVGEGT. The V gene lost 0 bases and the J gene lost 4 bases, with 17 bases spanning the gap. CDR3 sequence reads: CASSYSPDSLKADTQYF. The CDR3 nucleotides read TGTGCCAGCAGTTACTCCCCGGACAGCTTGAAAGCAGATACGCAGTATTTT.

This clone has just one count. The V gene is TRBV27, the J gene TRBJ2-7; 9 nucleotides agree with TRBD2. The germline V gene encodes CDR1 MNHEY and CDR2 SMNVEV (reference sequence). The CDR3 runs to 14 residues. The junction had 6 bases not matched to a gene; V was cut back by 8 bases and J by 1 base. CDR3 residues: CASGLAGASYEQYF. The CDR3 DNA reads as TGTGCCAGCGGCTTAGCGGGAGCGTCCTACGAGCAGTACTTC.

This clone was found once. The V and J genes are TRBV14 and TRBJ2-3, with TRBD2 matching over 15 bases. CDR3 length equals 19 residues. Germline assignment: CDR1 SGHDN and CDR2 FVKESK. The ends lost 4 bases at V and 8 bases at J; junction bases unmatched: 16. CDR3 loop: CASSPLLGGLAGGRGTQYF. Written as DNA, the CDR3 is TGTGCCAGCAGCCCCCTACTCGGGGGACTAGCGGGAGGCCGGGGTACGCAGTATTTT.

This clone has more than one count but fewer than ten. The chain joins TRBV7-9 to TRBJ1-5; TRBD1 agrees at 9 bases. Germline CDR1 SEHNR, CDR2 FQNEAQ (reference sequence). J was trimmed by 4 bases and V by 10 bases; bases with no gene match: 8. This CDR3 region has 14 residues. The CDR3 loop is CAILTGTGNQPQHF. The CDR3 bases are TGTGCCATCCTCACCGGGACAGGGAATCAGCCCCAGCATTTT.